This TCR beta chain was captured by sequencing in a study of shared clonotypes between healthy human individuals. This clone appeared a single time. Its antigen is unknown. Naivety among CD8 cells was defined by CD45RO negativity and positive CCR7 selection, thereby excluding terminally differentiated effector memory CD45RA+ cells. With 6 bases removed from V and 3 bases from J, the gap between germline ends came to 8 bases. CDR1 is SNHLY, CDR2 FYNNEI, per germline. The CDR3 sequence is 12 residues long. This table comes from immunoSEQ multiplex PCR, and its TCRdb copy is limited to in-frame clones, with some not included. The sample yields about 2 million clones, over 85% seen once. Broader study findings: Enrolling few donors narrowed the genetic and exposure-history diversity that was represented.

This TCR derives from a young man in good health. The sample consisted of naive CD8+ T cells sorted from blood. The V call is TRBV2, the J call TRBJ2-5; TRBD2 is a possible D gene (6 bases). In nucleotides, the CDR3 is TGTGCCAGCAGGGGACTCAAAGAGACCCAGTACTTC. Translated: CASRGLKETQYF.